This record looks at one TCR beta chain sequence and its context. Its cognate antigen has yet to be identified. Nothing much larger sits one base from this clone, and base qualities are not available. The sample comes from a study of OX40 agonist ivuxolimab in advanced cancers. Study-wide context: Ivuxolimab was an agonistic, fully human IgG2 monoclonal antibody directed against OX40 (CD134), a costimulatory receptor. The paper reports the monotherapy dose-escalation portion (N of about 52 patients) of the phase I ivuxolimab trial. Prior anti-PD-1, anti-PD-L1 or anti-CTLA-4 therapy was permitted, and approximately 40% of dose-escalation patients had received checkpoint inhibitors. Of the 50 or so patients in dose escalation, about 19 had hepatocellular carcinoma, about 15 had melanoma, 9 had renal cell carcinoma and 9 had head and neck cancer. Three dose-escalation patients achieved partial responses, one with hepatocellular carcinoma and two with cutaneous melanoma. The point of sequencing TCRbeta in the periphery was to test whether ivuxolimab changed TCR sequence diversity and drove clonal T-cell expansion. The dose-escalation cohort was about 87% male with a mean age of approximately 60 years, ranging from roughly 20 to 80. Intravenous ivuxolimab was administered to patients every 2 weeks at six dose levels: 0.01, 0.1, 0.3, 1.5, 3 and 10 mg/kg. Points the paper makes about the study in general: Partial responders in the 0.1-3.0 mg/kg groups had among the lowest normalized peripheral clonal expansion, especially among CD8+ T cells. After ivuxolimab, CD8+ T cells had more expanded clones than CD4+ T cells on average. Low levels of normalized T-cell clonal expansion were also shown by some nonresponding patients. The antigen specificity of the peripheral T cells that underwent clonal expansion was not determined. Clonal expansion of both CD4+ and CD8+ blood T cells was observed from baseline to week 6 at doses 0.1 to 3.0 mg/kg.

Patients with autoimmune disease history or receiving systemic immunosuppression were excluded from the trial. In every dose cohort, peripheral blood was drawn for TCR sequencing at baseline, cycle 4 day 1, and cycle 7 day 1. The samples were drawn from a first-in-human, open-label, multicenter phase I dose-escalation trial of ivuxolimab. Adults with locally advanced or metastatic melanoma, renal cell carcinoma, hepatocellular carcinoma or head and neck squamous cell carcinoma were enrolled in the trial. Before TCR sequencing, CD4+ T cells and CD8+ T cells were sorted from peripheral blood as separate populations. To sequence the TCRbeta CDR3 region, genomic DNA was isolated from the sorted cells. The immunoSEQ Assay was used for sequencing of TCRbeta CDR3 regions. This is the immuneACCESS table as TCRdb keeps it, with only in-frame sequences that have V and J called. A part of the clones is gone; compared with another copy, unresolved V genes explain less than half, and the rest is unexplained. The sample table holds fewer than 90,000 clones, of which roughly nine tenths were seen once. Around 0.19% of the sample is held by the ten biggest clonotypes.

V lost 4 bases and J lost 6 bases; the stretch between them is 6 bases long. The germline V gene (reference sequence) gives CDR1 as MNHEY and CDR2 as SMNVEV. The CDR3, from cysteine to phenylalanine, totals 12 residues. Of the read, only the CDR3 DNA is kept; its 36 bases are in frame from base 1. The source was CD4+ or CD8+ T cells sorted from blood, collected in a trial of the OX40 agonist ivuxolimab. The chain couples TRBV27 to TRBJ2-2, with an unclear D gene assignment. The TCR originated in an adult with an advanced solid tumor such as melanoma, head and neck, liver or kidney cancer. The nucleotide sequence is TGTGCCAGCAGTTCCCTTTCCGGGGAGCTGTTTTTT. Its protein is CASSSLSGELFF.